This TCR beta chain was found in a study of T cell responses to AZD1222 COVID-19 vaccine. Clones were sequenced by immunoSEQ multiplex PCR, and TCRdb holds only the in-frame ones, with some missing. The sample yields roughly 80,000 clones, more than 75% seen once. Study results and caveats: Baseline testing showed seropositivity in only a handful of AZD1222 recipients. The repertoires were collected only after the peak T cell response. White British people made up most donors, females outnumbered males, and clonal diversity was possibly underestimated. Spike regions recognized by vaccine-associated CD4 TCRs spanned the protein, led by 160-218 and 743-854.

Germline CDR1 is SQVTM and CDR2 is ANQGSEA. J was trimmed by 4 bases and V by 5 bases; bases with no gene match: 11. There are 15 residues in the CDR3. As to this clone: Its antigen is undetermined.

J is TRBJ1-2 and V is TRBV29-1; 9 bases line up with TRBD1. This sequence originates from an adult in good health. The sample was peripheral blood, taken on day 0 of AZD1222 vaccination. The CDR3 nucleotides read TGCAGCGTTTCAACTACAGGGGGCGGCGGCTATGGCTACACCTTC. It is translated as CSVSTTGGGGYGYTF.